These 18 T cell receptor beta chains share one sample of origin, sequenced in a study of T cells after yellow fever vaccination. In TCRdb, the 5' RACE reads were re-called with MiXCR into one record per CDR3 protein. The sample holds 230,000 or so distinct CDR3 sequences, approximately 3.5% seen once. The material was PBMCs, obtained 15 days after the yellow fever booster vaccination. All receptors derive from a man younger than 35 who received the YFV17D yellow fever vaccine.

This clonotype was found many times. CDR3 residues: CASSLGVGGSNQPQHF. The CDR3 DNA sequence: TGTGCCAGCAGCTTAGGGGTCGGCGGGAGCAATCAGCCCCAGCATTTT. The chain couples TRBV11-2 to TRBJ1-5; D not certain. CDR3 length: 16 residues. With 1 base removed from V and 1 base from J, the gap between germline ends came to 11 bases. Germline CDR1 and CDR2: SGHAT and FQNNGV.

The V and J genes are TRBV19 and TRBJ2-2; D is undetermined. The V end was cut by 9 bases, the J end by 0 bases, with 11 bases between. The CDR3 loop spans 14 amino acids. Germline V gene data show CDR1 as LNHDA and CDR2 as SQIVND (reference sequence). The CDR3 region is CASNPGPNTGELFF. CDR3 nucleotide sequence: TGTGCCAGCAACCCAGGACCGAACACCGGGGAGCTGTTTTTT. Complete variable domain (other parts from reference TRBV19 and TRBJ2-2): DGGITQSPKYLFRKEGQNVTLSCEQNLNHDAMYWYRQDPGQGLRLIYYSQIVNDFQKGDIAEGYSVSREKKESFPLTVTSAQKNPTAFYLCASNPGPNTGELFFGEGSRLTVL.

This clonotype was detected many times. This chain links TRBV19 with TRBJ1-6; weak D call: TRBD1 (6 bases). The V end was cut by 10 bases, the J end by 8 bases, with 18 bases between. CDR3 length: 14 residues. Germline V gives CDR1 LNHDA, CDR2 SQIVND (reference sequence). The CDR3 DNA reads as TGTGCCACCCGTTGGAGGGGGTCTGATTCACCCCTCCACTTT. Translation gives CATRWRGSDSPLHF.

This clonotype was seen ten or more times. V and J are TRBV6-5 and TRBJ2-2; D not resolved. The CDR3 runs 12 residues. V was shortened by 4 bases and J by 6 bases, with 6 bases between the two germline ends. Germline CDR1 and CDR2: MNHEY and SVGAGI. CDR3 bases: TGTGCCAGCAGTTTGGTCCCCGGGGAGCTGTTTTTT. Its translation is CASSLVPGELFF.

This clonotype was detected ten times or more. The chain combines TRBV3-1 with TRBJ2-5, with D possibly matching TRBD2 (6 bases). V gave up 1 base and J gave up 1 base, with 13 bases separating them. Per the germline V gene, CDR1 is LGHDT and CDR2 is YNNKEL (reference sequence). CDR3 size: 16 residues. CDR3 sequence: CASSQGRGFGQETQYF. In DNA form, the CDR3 reads TGTGCCAGCAGCCAAGGGCGGGGCTTTGGCCAAGAGACCCAGTACTTC.

This clonotype was found a few times. V and J are TRBV6-4 and TRBJ1-2, with D tentatively TRBD1 (5 bases). This CDR3 has 13 residues. From germline, CDR1 is MRHNA and CDR2 SNTAGT. Trimming cost V 3 bases and J 4 bases, with 9 bases left between them. The CDR3 DNA follows: TGTGCCAGCAGTGATCTCCAGGGCTATGGCTACACCTTC. It encodes CASSDLQGYGYTF.

The sample holds many counts of this clonotype. V is TRBV6-2 or TRBV6-3 and J is TRBJ2-1; D is perhaps TRBD2 (5 bases). This CDR3 has 14 residues. V was cut by 8 bases and J by 4 bases, with 15 bases left in between. In germline, CDR1 is MNHEY, CDR2 SVGEGT. The CDR3 coding sequence is TGTGCCAGCTCGGGCCCGGGGTGGTACAATGAGCAGTTCTTC. Its protein product is CASSGPGWYNEQFF.

This clonotype appeared many times. The J gene is TRBJ2-2, the V gene TRBV20-1; 12 bases match TRBD2. V shed 3 bases and J 3 bases; nucleotides not matched to a gene: 5. The CDR3 is 16 residues long. Germline CDR1 DFQATT, CDR2 SNEGSKA (reference sequence). The DNA for the CDR3 is TGCAGTGCTAGTTCTAGCGGGGGGGCGGACACCGGGGAGCTGTTTTTT. This gives the protein CSASSSGGADTGELFF.

This clonotype has at least ten counts. The chain uses TRBV5-6 and TRBJ1-2; tentatively, D is TRBD1 (5 bases). Germline loops: CDR1 SGHDT, CDR2 YYEEEE. V shed 3 bases and J shed 4 bases, with 10 bases lying between them. The CDR3 is 13 residues long. The CDR3 sequence is CASSSDRFYGYTF. CDR3 bases: TGTGCCAGCAGCTCCGACAGATTCTATGGCTACACCTTC.

This clonotype appeared many times. The chain uses TRBV20-1 and TRBJ2-1; a possible D gene is TRBD2 (5 bases). The CDR3 runs 16 residues. Germline CDR1 DFQATT, CDR2 SNEGSKA (reference sequence). V was cut by 0 bases and J by 7 bases, with 19 bases left in between. CDR3 bases: TGCAGTGCTAGAGATGATATCGGGGATTTTATAAATGAGCAGTTCTTC. This translates into CSARDDIGDFINEQFF.

This clonotype was counted many times. V and J are TRBV5-1 and TRBJ2-3; D is perhaps TRBD1 (6 bases). Trimming shortened V by 4 bases and J by 0 bases, and 12 bases separated the two germline ends. The CDR3 is 15 residues long. Per germline, CDR1 SGHRS and CDR2 YFSETQ. The CDR3 here is CASSPDSSSTDTQYF. The CDR3 DNA is TGCGCCAGCAGCCCGGACAGCTCTAGCACAGATACGCAGTATTTT.

This clonotype was counted a few times. The CDR3 DNA sequence: TGTGCCAGCAGCTTTACCCGGGGGACTAATGAAAAACTGTTTTTT. This gives the protein CASSFTRGTNEKLFF. The chain is built from TRBV7-9 and TRBJ1-4; D may be TRBD1 (5 bases). Deletions cut 3 bases from V and 2 bases from J, with 10 bases between. The CDR3 sequence is 15 residues long. CDR1 and CDR2 from the germline V gene are SEHNR and FQNEAQ (reference sequence).

Many counts were recorded for this clonotype. The rearrangement uses TRBV5-1 and TRBJ1-1; D gene uncertain. CDR3 length equals 17 residues. Germline V gene sequence: CDR1 SGHRS, CDR2 YFSETQ. V shed 1 base and J shed 1 base, with 17 bases lying between them. The CDR3 is CASSLTPVALENTEAFF. The CDR3 bases are TGCGCCAGCAGCTTGACCCCGGTCGCCCTTGAGAACACTGAAGCTTTCTTT.

Many counts were recorded for this clonotype. V and J are TRBV20-1 and TRBJ2-1; 15 nucleotides agree with TRBD2. With V trimmed by 6 bases and J by 2 bases, 8 bases remained unmatched. The CDR3 length is 17 residues. Germline V gives CDR1 DFQATT, CDR2 SNEGSKA (reference sequence). CDR3 region: CSARGLAGGLPYNEQFF. The CDR3, as DNA: TGCAGTGCCCGCGGACTAGCGGGGGGGCTCCCCTACAATGAGCAGTTCTTC.

This clonotype was detected only a few times. The CDR3 DNA sequence: TGTGCCAGCAGACCGAAACTTTATACAGGGGAAGGGGATACGCAGTATTTT. Translation: CASRPKLYTGEGDTQYF. The chain uses TRBV6-1 and TRBJ2-3, with TRBD1 matching 7 bases. V shed 6 bases, J shed 6 bases, and the junction held 18 bases outside the gene matches. CDR1 is MNHNS and CDR2 is SASEGT in the germline V gene. There are 17 residues in the CDR3.

This clonotype was seen ten or more times. The V and J genes are TRBV5-1 and TRBJ1-1; D ambiguous. The V gene's germline CDR1 is SGHRS and CDR2 YFSETQ. This CDR3 has 14 amino acids. Trimming stripped 4 bases from V and 2 bases from J, with 12 bases between. The CDR3 is CASSDSTANTEAFF. CDR3 bases: TGCGCCAGCAGCGACTCCACAGCAAACACTGAAGCTTTCTTT.

This clonotype was counted at least ten times. The V call is TRBV5-1, the J call TRBJ1-1; 10 nucleotides line up with TRBD1. Germline-derived CDR1 and CDR2 are SGHRS and YFSETQ. This CDR3 has 14 residues. The V and J ends lost 1 base and 6 bases, in that order; junction bases with no gene match: 3. CDR3 sequence reads: CASSLKGQGSEAFF. The CDR3 bases are TGCGCCAGCAGCTTGAAGGGACAGGGGTCTGAAGCTTTCTTT.

V usage is TRBV7-2 and J usage is TRBJ2-5; D remains unclear. CDR1 SGHTA and CDR2 FQGNSA come from the germline V gene. V was shortened by 4 bases and J by 5 bases, with 14 bases between the two germline ends. This CDR3 has 14 residues. CDR3 DNA: TGTGCCAGCAGCTCTACCAGAGCTTGGGAGACCCAGTACTTC. Amino acids: CASSSTRAWETQYF.